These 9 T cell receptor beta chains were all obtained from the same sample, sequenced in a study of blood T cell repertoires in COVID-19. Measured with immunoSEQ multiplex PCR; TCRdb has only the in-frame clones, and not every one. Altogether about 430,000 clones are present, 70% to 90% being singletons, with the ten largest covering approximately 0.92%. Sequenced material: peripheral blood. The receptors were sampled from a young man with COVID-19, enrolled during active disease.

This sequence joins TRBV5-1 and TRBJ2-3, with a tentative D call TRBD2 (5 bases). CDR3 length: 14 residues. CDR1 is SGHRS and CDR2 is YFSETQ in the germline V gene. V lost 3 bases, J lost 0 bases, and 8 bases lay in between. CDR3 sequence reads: CASSWRVSTDTQYF. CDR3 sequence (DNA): TGCGCCAGCAGCTGGCGGGTTAGCACAGATACGCAGTATTTT. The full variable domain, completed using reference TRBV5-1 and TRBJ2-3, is KAGVTQTPRYLIKTRGQQVTLSCSPISGHRSVSWYQQTPGQGLQFLFEYFSETQRNKGNFPGRFSGRQFSNSRSEMNVSTLELGDSALYLCASSWRVSTDTQYFGPGTRLTVL.

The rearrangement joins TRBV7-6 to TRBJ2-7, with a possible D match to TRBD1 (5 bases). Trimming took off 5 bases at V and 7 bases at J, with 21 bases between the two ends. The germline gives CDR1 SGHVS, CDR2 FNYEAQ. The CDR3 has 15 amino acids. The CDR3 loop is CASSLSPNSGAEQYF. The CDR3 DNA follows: TGTGCCAGCAGCCTATCCCCGAATAGTGGGGCGGAGCAGTACTTC. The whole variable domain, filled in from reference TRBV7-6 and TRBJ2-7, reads GAGVSQSPRYKVTKRGQDVALRCDPISGHVSLYWYRQALGQGPEFLTYFNYEAQQDKSGLPNDRFSAERPEGSISTLTIQRTEQRDSAMYRCASSLSPNSGAEQYFGPGTRLTVT.

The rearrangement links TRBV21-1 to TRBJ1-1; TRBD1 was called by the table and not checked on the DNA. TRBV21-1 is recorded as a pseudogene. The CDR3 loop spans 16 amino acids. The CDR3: CASSKRTPGMYTEAFF. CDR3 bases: TGTGCCAGCAGTAAAAGGACCCCAGGGATGTACACTGAAGCTTTCTTT.

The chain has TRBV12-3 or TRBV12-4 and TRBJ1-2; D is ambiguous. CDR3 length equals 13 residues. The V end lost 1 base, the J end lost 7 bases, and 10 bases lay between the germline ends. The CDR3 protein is CASSLGAVGGYTF. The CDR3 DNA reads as TGTGCCAGCAGTTTAGGGGCAGTGGGTGGCTACACCTTC.

The DNA of the CDR3 is TGTGCCAGCAGCTTTCCGGGACTAGCGGTAAACAATGAGCAGTTCTTC. Protein product: CASSFPGLAVNNEQFF. V is TRBV7-2 and J is TRBJ2-1; 11 bases map to TRBD2. The V gene's germline CDR1 is SGHTA and CDR2 FQGNSA. V was clipped by 3 bases and J by 5 bases; unmatched bases: 6. CDR3 length: 16 residues.

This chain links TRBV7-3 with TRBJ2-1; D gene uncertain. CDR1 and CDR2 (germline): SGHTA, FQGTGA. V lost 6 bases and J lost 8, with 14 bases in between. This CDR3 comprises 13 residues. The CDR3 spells CASSSSGWDEQFF. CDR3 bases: TGTGCCAGCAGTTCCTCAGGCTGGGATGAGCAGTTCTTC. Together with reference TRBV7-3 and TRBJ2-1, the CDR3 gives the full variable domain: GAGVSQTPSNKVTEKGKYVELRCDPISGHTALYWYRQSLGQGPEFLIYFQGTGAADDSGLPNDRFFAVRPEGSVSTLKIQRTERGDSAVYLCASSSSGWDEQFFGPGTRLTVL.

The CDR3 protein is CASSPQRDEQYF. The CDR3, as DNA: TGTGCCAGCTCACCACAGCGCGACGAGCAGTACTTC. V gene TRBV18 combines with J gene TRBJ2-7; D call uncertain. This CDR3 region has 12 residues. Germline loops: CDR1 KGHSH, CDR2 LQKENI. Trimming stripped 1 base from V and 5 bases from J, with 6 bases between.

The DNA of the CDR3 is TGTGCCAGTACAGGGTTCGGAGGAGAGCAGTACTTC. This codes for CASTGFGGEQYF. The rearrangement uses TRBV11-2 and TRBJ2-7, with D possibly matching TRBD1 (6 bases). The germline V gene has CDR1 SGHAT and CDR2 FQNNGV. Between the trimmed V and J ends, which lost 9 bases and 7 bases, there was a span of 16 bases. The CDR3 consists of 12 residues.

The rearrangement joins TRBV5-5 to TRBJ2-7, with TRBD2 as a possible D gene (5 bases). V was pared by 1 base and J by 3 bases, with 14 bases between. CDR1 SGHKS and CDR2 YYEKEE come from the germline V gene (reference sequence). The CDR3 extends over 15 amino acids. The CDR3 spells CASSLMTGTFYEQYF. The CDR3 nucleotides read TGTGCCAGCAGCTTGATGACGGGAACTTTCTACGAGCAGTACTTC.